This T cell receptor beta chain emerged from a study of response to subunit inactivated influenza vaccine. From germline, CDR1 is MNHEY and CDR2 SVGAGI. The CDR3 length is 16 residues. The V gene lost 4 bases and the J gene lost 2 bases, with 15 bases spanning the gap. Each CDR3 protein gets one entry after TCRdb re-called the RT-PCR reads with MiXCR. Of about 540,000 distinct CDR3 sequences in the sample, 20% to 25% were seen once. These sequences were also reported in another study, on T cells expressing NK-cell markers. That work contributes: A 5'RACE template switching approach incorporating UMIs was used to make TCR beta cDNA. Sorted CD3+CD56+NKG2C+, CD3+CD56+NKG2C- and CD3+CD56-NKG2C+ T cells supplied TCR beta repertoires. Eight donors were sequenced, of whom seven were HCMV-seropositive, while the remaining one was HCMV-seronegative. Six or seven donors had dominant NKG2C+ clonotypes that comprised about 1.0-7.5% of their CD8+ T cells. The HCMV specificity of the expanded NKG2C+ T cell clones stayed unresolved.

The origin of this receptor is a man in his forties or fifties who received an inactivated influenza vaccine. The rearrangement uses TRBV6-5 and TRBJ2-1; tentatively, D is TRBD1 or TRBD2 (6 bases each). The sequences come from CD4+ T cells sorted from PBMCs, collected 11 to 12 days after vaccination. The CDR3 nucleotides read TGTGCCAGCAGTTGGGGGGCCGGGGGCGCCTACAATGAGCAGTTCTTC. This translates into CASSWGAGGAYNEQFF.